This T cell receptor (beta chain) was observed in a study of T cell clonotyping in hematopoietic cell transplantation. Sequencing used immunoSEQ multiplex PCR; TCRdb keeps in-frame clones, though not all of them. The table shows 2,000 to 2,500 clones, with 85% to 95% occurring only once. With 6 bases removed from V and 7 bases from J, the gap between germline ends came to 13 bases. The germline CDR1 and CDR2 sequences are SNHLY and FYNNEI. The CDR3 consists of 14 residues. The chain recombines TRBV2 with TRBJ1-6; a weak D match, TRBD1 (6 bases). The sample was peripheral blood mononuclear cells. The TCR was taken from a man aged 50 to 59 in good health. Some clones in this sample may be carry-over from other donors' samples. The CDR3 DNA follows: TGTGCCAGCAGCCACTGGGACATCAATTCACCCCTCCACTTT. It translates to CASSHWDINSPLHF. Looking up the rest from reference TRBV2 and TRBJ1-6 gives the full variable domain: EPEVTQTPSHQVTQMGQEVILRCVPISNHLYFYWYRQILGQKVEFLVSFYNNEISEKSEIFDDQFSVERPDGSNFTLKIRSTKLEDSAMYFCASSHWDINSPLHFGNGTRLTVT.